A selection of T cell receptor beta chains follows, all from one sample in a study of blood T cells in healthy people across ages. In TCRdb, the 5' RACE reads were re-called with MiXCR into one record per CDR3 protein. The data contain 700,000 to 1,000,000 distinct CDR3 sequences, 40% to 50% of them seen just once; the ten biggest clones take up roughly a fifth. The sample consisted of blood. All receptors derive from a man aged 60-69 years in good health. The CDR3 runs from the conserved cysteine through the conserved F or W. D genes are given only for firm matches. Expanded clones get a size class; other rows say once, few or many, or leave the size out.

few	TRBD1	TRBV7-2	TRBJ2-7	CASSQGGLSIPAYEQYF	TGTGCCAGCAGCCAAGGGGGCCTGTCGATTCCAGCCTACGAGCAGTACTTC
-	-	TRBV5-1	TRBJ2-3	CASSLRSGDTDTQYF	TGCGCCAGCAGCTTGAGGTCCGGAGACACAGATACGCAGTATTTT
-	-	TRBV30	TRBJ1-6	CAWSVLGHGSPLHF	TGTGCCTGGAGTGTACTGGGCCATGGTTCACCCCTCCACTTT
-	-	TRBV4-1	TRBJ2-4	CASSQAASGLNIQYF	TGCGCCAGCAGCCAAGCTGCGTCGGGGTTAAACATTCAGTACTTC
-	-	TRBV20-1	TRBJ1-1	CSAYTPAGSTEAFF	TGCAGTGCATATACCCCGGCGGGGAGCACTGAAGCTTTCTTT
few	-	TRBV12-3/TRBV12-4	TRBJ2-6	CAISPTGANVLTF	TGTGCCATCAGTCCAACTGGGGCCAACGTCCTGACTTTC
-	-	TRBV7-9	TRBJ1-4	CASSLESGKLFF	TGTGCCAGCAGCTTAGAGAGCGGAAAACTGTTTTTT
-	-	TRBV7-2	TRBJ2-1	CASSLTLGSYNEQFF	TGTGCCAGCAGCTTAACCCTGGGGTCCTACAATGAGCAGTTCTTC
-	-	TRBV9	TRBJ2-5	CASSPPGQGTKGEQYF	TGTGCCAGCAGCCCCCCCGGCCAGGGGACTAAGGGAGAGCAGTACTTC
-	-	TRBV7-2	TRBJ2-7	CASRRTYTHSYEQYF	TGTGCCAGCCGACGGACCTACACACACTCATACGAGCAGTACTTC
few	TRBD1	TRBV6-2/TRBV6-3	TRBJ1-2	CASRTTGEGYGYTF	TGCGCCAGCAGGACGACAGGGGAAGGCTATGGCTACACCTTC